This T cell receptor (beta chain) was identified during a study of blood T cell repertoires in COVID-19. Study background: COVID-19 samples from acute and convalescent phases originated in the United States, Italy and Spain. T cells, B-cell-depleted T cells, or PBMCs supplied cDNA or gDNA.

The trim removed 0 bases at V and 11 bases at J, leaving 14 bases unmatched. CDR3 length: 17 residues. Germline V gene sequence: CDR1 MGHRA, CDR2 YSYEKL. Per the authors' pipeline: How many nucleated cells were present was estimated from reference gene primer amplification. Some clones are missing from TCRdb's copy, which holds only in-frame ones; the method was immunoSEQ multiplex PCR. From that table come the V and J calls and clone size; the DNA was used to work out D and trimming. Altogether about 250,000 clones are present, just under 85% being singletons, with the ten largest covering approximately 9.1%.

The receptor's source is a man at least 80 years old with acute or convalescent COVID-19. The sequencing sample was made of peripheral blood. The chain links TRBV4-1 to TRBJ1-4, with 8 bases lining up with TRBD1. CDR3 nucleotides: TGCGCCAGCAGCCAAGACCCGACAGGGGCCTTGGAGAAGAAACTGTTTTTT. As protein: CASSQDPTGALEKKLFF.